A few counts support the clone carrying this T cell receptor (beta chain). Per the original methods: Reference gene primer amplification gave nucleated cell count estimates. The repertoire was sequenced with immunoSEQ multiplex PCR; TCRdb's copy has only in-frame clones and lacks some. V, J and clone size reflect that table, while D and trimming were determined from the DNA. The data show 62,000 or so clones, with around 86% seen just once and about 1.5% held by the top ten. The V and J ends lost 5 bases and 1 base, in that order; junction bases with no gene match: 4. Germline V gives CDR1 MNHNY, CDR2 SVGAGI (reference sequence). The CDR3 has 17 amino acids. This sample was taken from a study of blood T cell repertoires in COVID-19. Whole-study context: Sources were T cells, B-cell-depleted T cells, or PBMCs; the material itself was cDNA or gDNA.

Sequencing was performed on peripheral blood. The clonotype comes from a woman in her fifties or sixties with acute or convalescent COVID-19. The chain uses TRBV6-6 and TRBJ2-3, with 15 bases fitting TRBD2. The DNA of the CDR3 is TGTGCCAGCAGTCGCGGACTAGCGGGAGGGGGCACAGATACGCAGTATTTT. Protein: CASSRGLAGGGTDTQYF.